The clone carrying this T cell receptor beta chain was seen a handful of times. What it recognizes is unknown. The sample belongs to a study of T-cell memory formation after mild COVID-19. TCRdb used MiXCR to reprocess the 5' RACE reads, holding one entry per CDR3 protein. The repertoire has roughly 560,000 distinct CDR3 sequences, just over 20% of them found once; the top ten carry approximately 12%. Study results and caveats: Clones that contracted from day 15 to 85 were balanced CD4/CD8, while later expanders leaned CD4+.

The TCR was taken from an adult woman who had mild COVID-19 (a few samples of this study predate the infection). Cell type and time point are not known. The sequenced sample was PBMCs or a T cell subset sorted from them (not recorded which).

The CDR3 DNA reads as TGCAGTGCTAACGGGTACGAGCAGTACTTC. Encoded protein: CSANGYEQYF. The chain couples TRBV20-1 to TRBJ2-7; no firm D call. V lost 4 bases and J lost 4, with 5 bases in between. There are 10 residues in the CDR3. Germline lookup yields CDR1 DFQATT and CDR2 SNEGSKA (reference sequence).